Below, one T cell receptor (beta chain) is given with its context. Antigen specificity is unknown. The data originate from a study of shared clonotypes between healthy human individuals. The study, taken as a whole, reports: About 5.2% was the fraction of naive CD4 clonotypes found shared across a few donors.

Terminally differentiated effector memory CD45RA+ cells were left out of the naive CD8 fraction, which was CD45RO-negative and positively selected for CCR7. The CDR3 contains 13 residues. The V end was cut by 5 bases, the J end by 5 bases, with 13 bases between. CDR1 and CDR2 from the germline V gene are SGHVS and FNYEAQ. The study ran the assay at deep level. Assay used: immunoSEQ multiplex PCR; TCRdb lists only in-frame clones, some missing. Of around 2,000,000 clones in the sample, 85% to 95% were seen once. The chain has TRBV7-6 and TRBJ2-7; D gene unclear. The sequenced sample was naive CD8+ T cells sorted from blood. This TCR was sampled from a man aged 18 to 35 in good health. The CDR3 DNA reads TGTGCCAGCAGCCCGGGCTATAAGAACGAGCAGTACTTC. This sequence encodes CASSPGYKNEQYF.